This T cell receptor (beta chain) is from a study of PD-1 blockade in classical Hodgkin lymphoma. Study context: Intravenous nivolumab at 3 mg/kg was given to patients every 2 weeks.

The repertoire was sequenced with immunoSEQ multiplex PCR; TCRdb's copy has only in-frame clones and lacks some. The table has roughly 31,000 clones, 65% to 90% seen once. With no exception, relapse followed autologous stem cell transplantation in all patients, and brentuximab vedotin exposure varied. Magnetic negative selection served to purify CD4+ T cells out of PBMCs that had been thawed. Under best response, outcomes were complete response, partial response or progressive disease. CDR1 is MNHEY and CDR2 is SMNVEV in the germline V gene (reference sequence). The CDR3 is made up of 14 amino acids. The V end was cut by 5 bases, the J end by 2 bases, with 10 bases between. Study-level findings and limits: It was among complete responders that baseline diversity resembled that of newly diagnosed patients.

On this clone: Its antigen is undetermined.

The TCR originated in a human donor with classical Hodgkin lymphoma. This specimen consisted of CD4+ T cells from blood, obtained at baseline. The chain is built from TRBV27 and TRBJ1-3; D may be TRBD1 (5 bases). The CDR3 spells CASSPRGAGNTIYF. CDR3 DNA: TGTGCCAGCAGTCCGCGGGGGGCTGGAAACACCATATATTTT.